The present TCR beta chain was sequenced within a study of blood T cell repertoires in COVID-19 (dated by TCRdb to 2018 to 2020). Broadly, across the study: The collaborator samples originated in the United States, Italy and Spain and spanned the acute and convalescent phases of COVID-19. The material from the prospective study consisted of cDNA or gDNA derived from T cells, B-cell-depleted T cells, or PBMCs. Deeply sampled blood TCRbeta repertoires from subjects exposed to, actively infected with, or recovered from COVID-19 were included in the dataset. The repertoires were made available in a free public database intended to serve as a resource for research on the immune response to SARS-CoV-2. Samples came from the ongoing ImmuneRACE study (first 160 participants) plus 1,254 subjects from 6 global collaborators. The sample metadata nearly always contained a de-identified subject ID, COVID-19 status, age in years and sex. Where available, HLA class I and class II types were obtained from metadata supplied by the sample provider rather than from assay-based typing. What the work shows at the level of the full study, not this receptor alone: Clinical and demographic metadata were provided uncurated, with the amount varying by source and participant.

Whole blood was collected in K2EDTA tubes by collaborating institutions according to the institutions' own protocols. For TCRbeta analysis, collaborators shipped samples in one of three forms: frozen whole blood, isolated PBMCs, or DNA extracted from either of those sample types. TCRbeta CDR3 regions were amplified from genomic DNA by means of the immunoSEQ Assay, a bias-controlled multiplex PCR. As for how the authors treated the data: The number of nucleated cells in each sample was estimated by amplification of reference gene primers within the assay. To quantify the absolute abundance of each unique TCRbeta CDR3 rearrangement, sequence reads were collapsed and filtered. Productive Simpson clonality was computed per sample as the square root of Simpson's diversity index over productive rearrangements. In TCRdb, the immuneACCESS table is reduced to in-frame sequences with V and J assigned. These tables do not hold every clone; where another copy was compared, an unresolved V gene accounts for under half, and the others remain unexplained. V and J calls and clone size follow that table, whereas D and trimming were derived from the DNA. Present in this sample are around 60,000 clones, nearly 90% of which were seen just once. 3.5% to 4.5% of the sample lies in the top ten.

A note on this clone: The clone's antigen remains unknown. No base qualities exist here, and no much larger clone lies one base off it.

The sample was peripheral blood. The receptor was derived from a man aged 50-59 years with active COVID-19.

The DNA is TGTGCCAGCAGTTTCCCGTACCAAGAGACCCAGTACTTC. It translates as CASSFPYQETQYF. Recombination linked TRBV27 to TRBJ2-5; the D gene assignment is ambiguous. Reading from cysteine to phenylalanine, the CDR3 counts 13 amino acids. Here the CDR3 DNA is all that survives: 39 bases in frame from base 1. V is shortened by 3 bases, J by 0 bases, and the region joining them spans 5 bases. For CDR1 and CDR2, the germline V gene (reference sequence) lists MNHEY and SMNVEV.